Following are 25 T cell receptor beta chains from one sample sequenced in a study of cytomegalovirus exposure and HLA in healthy donors. Amplification used 60 Vbeta primers and 13 Jbeta primers. Assay used: immunoSEQ multiplex PCR; TCRdb lists only in-frame clones, some missing. The sample contains more than 80,000 clones, 75% of which appear only once. The sequencing sample was made of PBMCs. These receptors were collected from a male donor in good health and CMV-seropositive.

Worth noting for this clone: Its ends do not fully match the called genes, so a read error is possible. This sequence joins TRBV7-3 and TRBJ1-2; D is perhaps TRBD1 (5 bases). This CDR3 has 14 residues. CDR1 is SGHTA and CDR2 is FQGTGA in the germline V gene. For the CDR3, the DNA is TGTGCCAGCAGCTTAGGGGCCAGCCTCGGTGGCTACCCCTTC. Protein product: CASSLGASLGGYPF.

CDR3: CASSTLTVAGWDGYTF. The CDR3, as DNA: TGTGCCAGCAGCACCTTGACAGTCGCCGGGTGGGATGGCTACACCTTC. This chain connects TRBV5-4 to TRBJ1-2; TRBD1 is a possible D gene (5 bases). This CDR3 contains 16 residues. V gave up 4 bases and J gave up 6 bases, with 22 bases separating them. The germline CDR1 and CDR2 sequences are SGHNT and YYREEE (reference sequence).

This clone came up a few times. The rearrangement joins TRBV5-1 to TRBJ2-3, with D possibly TRBD2 on 5 matching bases. V was trimmed by 4 bases and J by 4 bases, leaving 13 bases between them. Germline assignment: CDR1 SGHRS and CDR2 YFSETQ. The CDR3 loop spans 14 amino acids. The CDR3 loop reads CASSPDYSPDTQYF. Written as DNA, the CDR3 is TGCGCCAGCAGCCCCGACTATTCCCCAGATACGCAGTATTTT.

This chain joins TRBV18 and TRBJ2-1, with 7 bases aligning to TRBD1. Trimming removed 1 base from V and 1 base from J; junction bases left unmatched: 7. CDR3 length equals 17 residues. The germline gives CDR1 KGHSH, CDR2 LQKENI. CDR3 residues: CASSPQGARSSYNEQFF. Written as DNA, the CDR3 is TGTGCCAGCTCACCACAGGGGGCGCGGAGTTCCTACAATGAGCAGTTCTTC.

This clone was detected a few times. The J gene is TRBJ1-2, the V gene TRBV7-9; 10 positions match TRBD1. The ends lost 4 bases at V and 3 bases at J; junction bases unmatched: 8. The CDR3 is 16 residues long. Germline V gene sequence: CDR1 SEHNR, CDR2 FQNEAQ (reference sequence). CDR3 nucleotides: TGTGCCAGCAGCTCAAACGGACAGGGGGGGTACTATGGCTACACCTTC. This codes for CASSSNGQGGYYGYTF. Using reference TRBV7-9 and TRBJ1-2 for the parts outside the CDR3, the full variable domain is DTGVSQNPRHKITKRGQNVTFRCDPISEHNRLYWYRQTLGQGPEFLTYFQNEAQLEKSRLLSDRFSAERPKGSFSTLEIQRTEQGDSAMYLCASSSNGQGGYYGYTFGSGTRLTVV.

The CDR3 DNA reads TGCGCCAGCAGTCGCGGGGAGAGGAATAGCAATCAGCCCCAGCATTTT. As protein: CASSRGERNSNQPQHF. The gene calls are TRBV5-1 and TRBJ1-5, with D uncertain. This CDR3 is 16 amino acids long. V lost 5 bases, J lost 0 bases, and 15 bases lay in between. Germline-derived CDR1 and CDR2 are SGHRS and YFSETQ.

This clone was seen just once. This chain uses TRBV5-1 with TRBJ2-3; TRBD2 might be the D (6 bases). The germline gives CDR1 SGHRS, CDR2 YFSETQ. This CDR3 has 15 amino acids. Trimming shortened V by 2 bases and J by 0 bases, and 10 bases separated the two germline ends. CDR3 sequence reads: CASSFGGASTDTQYF. CDR3 nucleotide sequence: TGCGCCAGCAGCTTTGGCGGGGCTAGCACAGATACGCAGTATTTT.

The chain links TRBV4-2 to TRBJ1-1, with 11 bases aligning to TRBD1. V lost 4 bases and J lost 0; bases outside the gene matches: 4. This CDR3 region has 16 residues. The germline V gene has CDR1 LGHNA and CDR2 YNFKEQ. The CDR3 DNA is TGTGCCAGCAGCCTCGGGACAGGGGGGATGAACACTGAAGCTTTCTTT. Translating it yields CASSLGTGGMNTEAFF.

The V call is TRBV28, the J call TRBJ1-3; 9 bases match TRBD1. The CDR3 spans 16 residues. Germline values: CDR1 MDHEN, CDR2 SYDVKM. V trimming: 4 bases; J trimming: 4 bases; junction bases outside the gene matches: 8. In nucleotides, the CDR3 is TGTGCCAGCAGTTCCCCGGGACAGGGACTGGGAAACACCATATATTTT. Its protein product is CASSSPGQGLGNTIYF.

The genes are TRBV7-9 and TRBJ2-5; TRBD2 agrees at 12 bases. With V trimmed by 8 bases and J by 2 bases, 6 bases remained unmatched. Germline CDR1 is SEHNR and CDR2 is FQNEAQ (reference sequence). This CDR3 contains 15 residues. CDR3 nucleotide sequence: TGTGCCAGCTGCCCTGGACTAGCGGGGCAAGAGACCCAGTACTTC. Residues: CASCPGLAGQETQYF.

The genes are TRBV19 and TRBJ2-3; 11 positions match TRBD1. Germline-derived CDR1 and CDR2 are LNHDA and SQIVND (reference sequence). Trimming took 3 bases from V and 6 from J; bases not matched to a gene: 5. The CDR3 is made up of 15 amino acids. DNA of the CDR3: TGTGCCAGTAGTATGACTTGGGACAGGGGGGATACGCAGTATTTT. Its protein product is CASSMTWDRGDTQYF.

This clone was observed a single time. The chain uses TRBV5-1 and TRBJ2-1; 15 nucleotides match TRBD2. Trimming cost V 4 bases and J 7 bases; bases outside gene matches: 6. Germline V CDR1 and CDR2: SGHRS, YFSETQ. The CDR3 loop spans 16 amino acids. The DNA of the CDR3 is TGCGCCAGCAGCCAAACGGGACTAGCGGGGGGTAATGAGCAGTTCTTC. Protein product: CASSQTGLAGGNEQFF.

The J gene is TRBJ1-1, the V gene TRBV7-2, with 7 bases matching TRBD1. There are 14 residues in the CDR3. The germline CDR1 and CDR2 sequences are SGHTA and FQGNSA. Trimming cost V 7 bases and J 1 base; bases outside gene matches: 6. DNA of the CDR3: TGTGCCAGCATCAGACAGGGAACGAACACTGAAGCTTTCTTT. This gives the protein CASIRQGTNTEAFF.

V usage is TRBV5-1 and J usage is TRBJ2-5, with TRBD2 as a possible D gene (5 bases). Per the germline V gene, CDR1 is SGHRS and CDR2 is YFSETQ. The V and J ends lost 4 bases and 3 bases respectively, with 10 bases between them. This CDR3 has 13 residues. CDR3 region: CASSRGLEETQYF. The CDR3 DNA sequence: TGCGCCAGCAGCAGAGGACTGGAAGAGACCCAGTACTTC.

This chain joins TRBV4-3 and TRBJ2-3; D gene uncertain. Trimming cost V 4 bases and J 2 bases, with 13 bases left between them. The CDR3 is made up of 15 amino acids. CDR1 is LGHNA, CDR2 YSLEER, per germline. As DNA, the CDR3 is TGCGCCAGCAGCCGAGCTTTCGCCTCCACAGATACGCAGTATTTT. Protein: CASSRAFASTDTQYF.

CDR3 bases: TGTGCCTGGAACAGGGAAGGCTCCTACAATGAGCAGTTCTTC. Residues: CAWNREGSYNEQFF. V usage is TRBV30 and J usage is TRBJ2-1, with D tentatively TRBD1 (6 bases). Germline V gene lookup returns CDR1 GTSNPN and CDR2 SVGIG (reference sequence). Trimming removed 4 bases from V and 0 bases from J, with 10 bases in between. The CDR3 is 14 residues long.

This chain links TRBV7-9 with TRBJ1-5; no clear D gene. This CDR3 spans 14 amino acids. From germline, CDR1 is SEHNR and CDR2 FQNEAQ (reference sequence). The germline V and J ends were trimmed by 3 bases and 3 bases, with 9 bases remaining between them. This CDR3 reads CASSFAANNQPQHF. The CDR3 DNA reads TGTGCCAGCAGCTTTGCGGCCAACAATCAGCCCCAGCATTTT. Full variable domain (outside the CDR3, taken from reference TRBV7-9 and TRBJ1-5): DTGVSQNPRHKITKRGQNVTFRCDPISEHNRLYWYRQTLGQGPEFLTYFQNEAQLEKSRLLSDRFSAERPKGSFSTLEIQRTEQGDSAMYLCASSFAANNQPQHFGDGTRLSIL.

The chain couples TRBV5-1 to TRBJ2-2, with no clear D. The CDR3 length is 15 residues. Germline V lookup: CDR1 SGHRS, CDR2 YFSETQ. V was clipped by 2 bases and J by 0 bases, with 8 bases between them. Here the CDR3 reads CASSFLRPNTGELFF. The CDR3 nucleotides are TGCGCCAGCAGCTTCCTGCGGCCGAACACCGGGGAGCTGTTTTTT.

This chain joins TRBV29-1 and TRBJ2-2, with a weak D call TRBD2 (5 bases). The CDR3 is made up of 12 amino acids. CDR1 and CDR2 from the germline V gene are SQVTM and ANQGSEA. The V gene lost 4 bases and the J gene lost 4 bases, with 7 bases spanning the gap. The DNA of the CDR3 is TGCAGCGTTGTAGGGAGCACCGGGGAGCTGTTTTTT. Its protein product is CSVVGSTGELFF.

The gene calls are TRBV28 and TRBJ1-1; TRBD1 aligns across 7 bases. V lost 6 bases to trimming and J lost 0 bases; unmatched junction nucleotides: 4. CDR1 is MDHEN, CDR2 SYDVKM, per germline. This CDR3 has 14 residues. CDR3 amino acids: CASRPTGMNTEAFF. CDR3 sequence (DNA): TGTGCCAGCAGGCCGACAGGGATGAACACTGAAGCTTTCTTT.

This clone was counted a single time. The J gene is TRBJ2-1, the V gene TRBV7-9; 9 positions agree with TRBD1. V trimming: 5 bases; J trimming: 4 bases; junction bases outside the gene matches: 3. The CDR3 contains 14 residues. CDR1 SEHNR and CDR2 FQNEAQ come from the germline V gene (reference sequence). CDR3 coding DNA: TGTGCCAGCAGCAAGACAGGGGGGTACAATGAGCAGTTCTTC. It yields the protein CASSKTGGYNEQFF.

V gene TRBV28 combines with J gene TRBJ2-7, with 10 bases matching TRBD2. With 10 bases clipped from V and 0 bases from J, the junction kept 9 bases outside the gene matches. Germline-derived CDR1 and CDR2 are MDHEN and SYDVKM. This CDR3 comprises 15 residues. CDR3 DNA sequence: TGTGCCACGATATCTAGCGGGAGTATCTCCTACGAGCAGTACTTC. Amino acids: CATISSGSISYEQYF.

The rearrangement links TRBV19 to TRBJ1-1, with D perhaps TRBD1 (6 bases). In germline, CDR1 is LNHDA, CDR2 SQIVND (reference sequence). The CDR3 is 12 amino acids. Trimming shortened V by 7 bases and J by 2 bases, and 8 bases separated the two germline ends. The CDR3 DNA is TGTGCCAGTAAGGACAGCAACACTGAAGCTTTCTTT. Translation: CASKDSNTEAFF.

The chain employs TRBV18 and TRBJ1-1; tentatively, D is TRBD1 (5 bases). The CDR3 sequence is 13 residues long. Germline lookup yields CDR1 KGHSH and CDR2 LQKENI. Trimming cost V 6 bases and J 1 base, with 9 bases left between them. CDR3 amino acids: CASSEGQNTEAFF. DNA for the CDR3: TGTGCCAGCTCCGAAGGACAGAACACTGAAGCTTTCTTT.

This clone was seen a few times. J is TRBJ1-1 and V is TRBV6-6, with D possibly TRBD1 on 5 matching bases. The V end lost 6 bases, the J end lost 1 base, and 6 bases lay between the germline ends. Germline V lookup: CDR1 MNHNY, CDR2 SVGAGI (reference sequence). CDR3 length: 12 amino acids. CDR3 sequence reads: CASSTGNTEAFF. The CDR3 DNA follows: TGTGCCAGCAGCACAGGGAACACTGAAGCTTTCTTT.